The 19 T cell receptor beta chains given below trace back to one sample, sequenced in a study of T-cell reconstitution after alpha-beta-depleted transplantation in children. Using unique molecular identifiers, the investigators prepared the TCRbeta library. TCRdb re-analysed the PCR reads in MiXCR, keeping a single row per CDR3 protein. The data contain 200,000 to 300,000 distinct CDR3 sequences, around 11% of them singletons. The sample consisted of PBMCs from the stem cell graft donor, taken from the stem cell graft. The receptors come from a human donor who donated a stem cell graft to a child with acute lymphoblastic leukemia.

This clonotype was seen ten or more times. The CDR3 bases are TGTGCCAGCAGCCCCCAGAGCAATCAGCCCCAGCATTTT. Its translation is CASSPQSNQPQHF. The rearrangement joins TRBV18 to TRBJ1-5, with D hard to call. This CDR3 has 13 residues. CDR1 is KGHSH and CDR2 is LQKENI in the germline V gene. The V end lost 8 bases, the J end lost 1 base, and 9 bases lay between the germline ends.

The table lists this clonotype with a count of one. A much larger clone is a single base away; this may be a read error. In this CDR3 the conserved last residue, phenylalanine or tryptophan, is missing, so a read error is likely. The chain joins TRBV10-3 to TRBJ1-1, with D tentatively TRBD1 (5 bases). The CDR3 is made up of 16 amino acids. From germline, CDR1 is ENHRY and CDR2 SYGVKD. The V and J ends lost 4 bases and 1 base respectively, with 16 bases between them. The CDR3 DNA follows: TGTGCCATCAGTGCGCTATCGGGGACGGGGAACACTGAAGCTTTCTTG. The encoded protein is CAISALSGTGNTEAFL.

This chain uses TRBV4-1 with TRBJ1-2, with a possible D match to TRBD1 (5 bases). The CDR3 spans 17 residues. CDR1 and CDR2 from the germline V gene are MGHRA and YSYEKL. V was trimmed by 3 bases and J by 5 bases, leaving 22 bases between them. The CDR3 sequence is CASSHGQRRVGDYGYTF. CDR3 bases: TGCGCCAGCAGCCACGGGCAACGTCGAGTAGGGGATTATGGCTACACCTTC.

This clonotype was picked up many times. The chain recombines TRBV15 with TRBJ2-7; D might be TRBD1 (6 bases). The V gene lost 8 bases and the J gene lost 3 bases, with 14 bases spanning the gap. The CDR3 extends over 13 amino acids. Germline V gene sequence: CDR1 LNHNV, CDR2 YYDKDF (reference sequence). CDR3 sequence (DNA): TGTGCCACCGCAGACAGGACCCGCTACGAGCAGTACTTC. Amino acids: CATADRTRYEQYF. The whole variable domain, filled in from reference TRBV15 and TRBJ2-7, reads DAMVIQNPRYQVTQFGKPVTLSCSQTLNHNVMYWYQQKSSQAPKLLFHYYDKDFNNEADTPDNFQSRRPNTSFCFLDIRSPGLGDTAMYLCATADRTRYEQYFGPGTRLTVT.

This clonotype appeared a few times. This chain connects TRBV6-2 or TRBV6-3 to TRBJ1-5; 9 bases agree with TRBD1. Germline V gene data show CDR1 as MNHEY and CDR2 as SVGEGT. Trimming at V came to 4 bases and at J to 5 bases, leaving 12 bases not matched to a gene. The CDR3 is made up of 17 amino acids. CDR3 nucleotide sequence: TGTGCCAGCAGTTTATACACCCTGGGACAGGGATATCAGCCCCAGCATTTT. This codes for CASSLYTLGQGYQPQHF.

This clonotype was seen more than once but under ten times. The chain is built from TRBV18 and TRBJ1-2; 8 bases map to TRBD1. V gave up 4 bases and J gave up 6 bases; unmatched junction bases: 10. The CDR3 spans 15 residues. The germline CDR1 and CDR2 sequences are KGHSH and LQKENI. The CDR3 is CASSRSPWTGNGYTF. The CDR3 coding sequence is TGTGCCAGCTCACGGTCGCCCTGGACAGGGAATGGCTACACCTTC.

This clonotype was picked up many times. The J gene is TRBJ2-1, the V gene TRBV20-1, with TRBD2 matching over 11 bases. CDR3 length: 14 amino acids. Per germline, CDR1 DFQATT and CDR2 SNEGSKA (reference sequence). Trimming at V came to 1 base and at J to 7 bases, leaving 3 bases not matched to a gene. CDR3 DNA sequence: TGCAGTGCTAGAGTAGCGGGAGGGGTGAATGAGCAGTTCTTC. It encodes CSARVAGGVNEQFF.

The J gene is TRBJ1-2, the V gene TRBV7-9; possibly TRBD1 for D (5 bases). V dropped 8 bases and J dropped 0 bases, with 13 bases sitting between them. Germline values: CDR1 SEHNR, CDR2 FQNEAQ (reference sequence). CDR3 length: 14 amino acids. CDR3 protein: CASGPGTANYGYTF. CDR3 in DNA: TGTGCCAGCGGCCCAGGGACGGCTAACTATGGCTACACCTTC.

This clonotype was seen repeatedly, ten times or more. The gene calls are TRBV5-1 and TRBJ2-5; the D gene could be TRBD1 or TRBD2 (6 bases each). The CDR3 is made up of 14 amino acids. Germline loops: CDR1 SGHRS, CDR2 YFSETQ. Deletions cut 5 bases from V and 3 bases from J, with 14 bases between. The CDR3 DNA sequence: TGCGCCAGCAGTCCGGGGGCAGGGGAAGAGACCCAGTACTTC. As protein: CASSPGAGEETQYF.

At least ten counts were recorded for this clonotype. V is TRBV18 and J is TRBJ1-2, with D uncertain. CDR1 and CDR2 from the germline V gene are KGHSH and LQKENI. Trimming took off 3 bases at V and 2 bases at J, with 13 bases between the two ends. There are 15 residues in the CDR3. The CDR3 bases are TGTGCCAGCTCACCCGAGGACGGCAGAAACTATGGCTACACCTTC. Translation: CASSPEDGRNYGYTF.

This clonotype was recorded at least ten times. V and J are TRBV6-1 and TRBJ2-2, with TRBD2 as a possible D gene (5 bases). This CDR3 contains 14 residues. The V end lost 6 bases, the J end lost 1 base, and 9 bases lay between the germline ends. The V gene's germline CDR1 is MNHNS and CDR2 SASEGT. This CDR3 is CASRFRGNTGELFF. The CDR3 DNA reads TGTGCCAGCAGATTCCGGGGGAACACCGGGGAGCTGTTTTTT.

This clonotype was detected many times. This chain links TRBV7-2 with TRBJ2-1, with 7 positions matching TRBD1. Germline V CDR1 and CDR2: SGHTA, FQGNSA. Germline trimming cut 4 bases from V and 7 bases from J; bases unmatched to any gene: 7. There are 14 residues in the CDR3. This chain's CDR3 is CASSSSRQGNEQFF. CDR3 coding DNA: TGTGCCAGCAGCTCCAGTAGACAGGGAAATGAGCAGTTCTTC.

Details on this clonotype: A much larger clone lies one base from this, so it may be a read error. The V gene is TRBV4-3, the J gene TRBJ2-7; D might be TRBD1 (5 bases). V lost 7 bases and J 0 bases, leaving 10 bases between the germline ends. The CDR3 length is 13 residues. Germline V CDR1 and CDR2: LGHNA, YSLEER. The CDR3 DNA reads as TGCGCCAGCATCCAGGGCCTCTCCTACGAGCAGTACTTC. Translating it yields CASIQGLSYEQYF.

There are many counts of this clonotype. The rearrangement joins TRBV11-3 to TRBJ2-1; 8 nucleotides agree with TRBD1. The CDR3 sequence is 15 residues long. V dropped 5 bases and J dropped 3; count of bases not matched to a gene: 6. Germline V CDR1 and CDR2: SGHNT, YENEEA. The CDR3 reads CASSPRQGSYNEQFF. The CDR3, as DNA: TGTGCCAGCAGCCCTCGACAGGGGAGCTACAATGAGCAGTTCTTC.

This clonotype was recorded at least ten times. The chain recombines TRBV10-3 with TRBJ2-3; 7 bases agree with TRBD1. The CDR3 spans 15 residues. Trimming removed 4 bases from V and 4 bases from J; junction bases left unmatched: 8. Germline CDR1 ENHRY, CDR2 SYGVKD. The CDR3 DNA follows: TGTGCCATCAGTGGGGAGAGGGGGCGTGCAGATACGCAGTATTTT. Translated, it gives CAISGERGRADTQYF.

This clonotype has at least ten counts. CDR3 region: CASSLVWTGPYNEQFF. In DNA, the CDR3 is TGTGCCAGCAGCTTAGTGTGGACAGGACCCTACAATGAGCAGTTCTTC. The rearrangement uses TRBV7-8 and TRBJ2-1; 7 bases are shared with TRBD1. After removal of 1 base from V and 2 bases from J, the junction contained 5 bases not matched to a gene. CDR3 length: 16 amino acids. In germline, CDR1 is SGHVS, CDR2 FQNEAQ.

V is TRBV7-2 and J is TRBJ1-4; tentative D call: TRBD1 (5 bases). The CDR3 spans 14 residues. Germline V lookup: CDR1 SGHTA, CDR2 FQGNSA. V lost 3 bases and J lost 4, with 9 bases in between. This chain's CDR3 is CASSFGGRNEKLFF. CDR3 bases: TGTGCCAGCAGCTTTGGGGGACGTAATGAAAAACTGTTTTTT.

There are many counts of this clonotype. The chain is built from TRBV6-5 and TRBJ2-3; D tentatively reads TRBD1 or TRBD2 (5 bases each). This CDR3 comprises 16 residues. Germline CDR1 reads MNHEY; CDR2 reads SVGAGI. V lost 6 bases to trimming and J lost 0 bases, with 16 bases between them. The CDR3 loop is CASSLRGVPSTDTQYF. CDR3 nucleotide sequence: TGTGCCAGCAGCTTACGGGGCGTTCCTAGCACAGATACGCAGTATTTT.

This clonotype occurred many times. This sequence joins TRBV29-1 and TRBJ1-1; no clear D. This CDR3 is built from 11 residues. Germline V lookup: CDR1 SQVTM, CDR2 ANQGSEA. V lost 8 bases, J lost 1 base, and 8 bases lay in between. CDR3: CSSRENTEAFF. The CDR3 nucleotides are TGCAGCTCCAGAGAGAACACTGAAGCTTTCTTT. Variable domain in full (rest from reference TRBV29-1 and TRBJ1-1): SAVISQKPSRDICQRGTSLTIQCQVDSQVTMMFWYRQQPGQSLTLIATANQGSEATYESGFVIDKFPISRPNLTFSTLTVSNMSPEDSSIYLCSSRENTEAFFGQGTRLTVV.